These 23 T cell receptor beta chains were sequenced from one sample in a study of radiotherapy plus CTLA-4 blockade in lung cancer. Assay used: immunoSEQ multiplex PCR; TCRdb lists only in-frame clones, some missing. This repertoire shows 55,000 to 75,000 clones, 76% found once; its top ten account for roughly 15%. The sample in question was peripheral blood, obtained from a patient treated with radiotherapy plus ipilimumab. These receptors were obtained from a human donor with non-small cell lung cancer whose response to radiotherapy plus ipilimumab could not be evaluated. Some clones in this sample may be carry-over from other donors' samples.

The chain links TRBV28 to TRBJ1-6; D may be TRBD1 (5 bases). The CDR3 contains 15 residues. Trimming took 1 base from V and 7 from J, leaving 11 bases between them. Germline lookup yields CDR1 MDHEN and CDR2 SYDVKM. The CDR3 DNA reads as TGTGCCAGCAGTTTATCCGGGGGTAGGAATTCACCCCTCCACTTT. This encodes CASSLSGGRNSPLHF.

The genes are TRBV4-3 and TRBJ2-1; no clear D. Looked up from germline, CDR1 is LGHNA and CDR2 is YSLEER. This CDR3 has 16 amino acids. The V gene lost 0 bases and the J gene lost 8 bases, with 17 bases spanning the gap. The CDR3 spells CASSQDMESRRYEQFF. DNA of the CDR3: TGCGCCAGCAGCCAAGATATGGAGTCGAGAAGGTATGAGCAGTTCTTC.

The CDR3 DNA follows: TGTGCCAGCAGCTCCCGGTCCTACGAGCAGTACTTC. Its protein is CASSSRSYEQYF. This chain joins TRBV7-2 and TRBJ2-7; D is unresolved. CDR1 and CDR2 (germline): SGHTA, FQGNSA. The CDR3 has 12 residues. The V end lost 4 bases, the J end lost 1 base, and 5 bases lay between the germline ends.

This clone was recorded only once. CDR3 residues: CASSASVYEQFF. CDR3 bases: TGTGCCAGCAGCGCTAGCGTTTATGAGCAGTTCTTC. V and J are TRBV9 and TRBJ2-1, with a possible D match to TRBD2 (6 bases). Per the germline V gene, CDR1 is SGDLS and CDR2 is YYNGEE. Trimming shortened V by 3 bases and J by 8 bases, and 9 bases separated the two germline ends. The CDR3 is 12 residues long.

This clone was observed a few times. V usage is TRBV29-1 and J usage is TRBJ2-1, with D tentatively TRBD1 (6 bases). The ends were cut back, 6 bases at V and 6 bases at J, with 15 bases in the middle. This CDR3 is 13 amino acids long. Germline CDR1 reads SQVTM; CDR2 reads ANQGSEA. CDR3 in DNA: TGCAGCGTGGATCAGGGGTTCGCCAATGAGCAGTTCTTC. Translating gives CSVDQGFANEQFF.

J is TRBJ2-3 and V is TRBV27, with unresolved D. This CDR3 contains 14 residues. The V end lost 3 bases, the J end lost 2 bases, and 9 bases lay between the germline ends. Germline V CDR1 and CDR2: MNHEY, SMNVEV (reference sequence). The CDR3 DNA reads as TGTGCCAGCAGTTTGATGGCCCACACAGATACGCAGTATTTT. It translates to CASSLMAHTDTQYF.

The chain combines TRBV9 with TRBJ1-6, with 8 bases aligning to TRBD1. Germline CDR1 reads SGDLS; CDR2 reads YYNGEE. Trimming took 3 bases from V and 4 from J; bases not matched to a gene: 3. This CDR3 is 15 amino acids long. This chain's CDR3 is CASSADRGYNSPLHF. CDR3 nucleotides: TGTGCCAGCAGCGCCGACAGGGGATATAATTCACCCCTCCACTTT.

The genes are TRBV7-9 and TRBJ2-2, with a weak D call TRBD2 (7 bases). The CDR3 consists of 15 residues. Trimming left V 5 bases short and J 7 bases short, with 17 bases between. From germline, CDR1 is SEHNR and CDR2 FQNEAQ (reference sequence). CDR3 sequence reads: CASSPPGGQFGELFF. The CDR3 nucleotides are TGTGCCAGCAGCCCCCCCGGGGGGCAGTTCGGGGAGCTGTTTTTT.

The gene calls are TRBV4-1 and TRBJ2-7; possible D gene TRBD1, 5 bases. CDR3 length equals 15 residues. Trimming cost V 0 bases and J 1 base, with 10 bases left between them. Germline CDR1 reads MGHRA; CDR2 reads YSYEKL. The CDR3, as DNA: TGCGCCAGCAGCCAAGATTGGGGCAGTTCCTACGAGCAGTACTTC. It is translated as CASSQDWGSSYEQYF.

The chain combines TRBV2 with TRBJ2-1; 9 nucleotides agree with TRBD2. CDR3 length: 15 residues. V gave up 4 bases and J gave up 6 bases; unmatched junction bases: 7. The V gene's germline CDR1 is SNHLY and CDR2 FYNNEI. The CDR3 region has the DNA TGTGCCAGCAGTGGGAGTGCTAGCGGGGTCAATGAGCAGTTCTTC. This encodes CASSGSASGVNEQFF.

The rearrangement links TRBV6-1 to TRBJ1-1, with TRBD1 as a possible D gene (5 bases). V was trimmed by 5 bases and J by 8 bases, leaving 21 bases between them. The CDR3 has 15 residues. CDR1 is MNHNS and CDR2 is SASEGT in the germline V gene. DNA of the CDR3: TGTGCCAGCAGTACTTTCCATACAGGAGGGGTGGAAGCTTTCTTT. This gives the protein CASSTFHTGGVEAFF.

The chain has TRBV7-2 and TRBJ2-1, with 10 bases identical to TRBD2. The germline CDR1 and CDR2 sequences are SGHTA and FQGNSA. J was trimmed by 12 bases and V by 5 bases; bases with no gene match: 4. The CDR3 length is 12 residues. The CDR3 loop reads CASSPAGGRQFF. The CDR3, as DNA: TGTGCCAGCAGCCCAGCGGGGGGGCGGCAGTTCTTC.

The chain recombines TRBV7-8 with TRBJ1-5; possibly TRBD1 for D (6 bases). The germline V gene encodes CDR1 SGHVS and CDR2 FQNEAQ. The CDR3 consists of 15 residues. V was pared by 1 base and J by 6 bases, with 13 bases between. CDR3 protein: CASSLVSRGAQPQHF. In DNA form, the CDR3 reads TGTGCCAGCAGCTTAGTGTCCAGGGGAGCTCAGCCCCAGCATTTT.

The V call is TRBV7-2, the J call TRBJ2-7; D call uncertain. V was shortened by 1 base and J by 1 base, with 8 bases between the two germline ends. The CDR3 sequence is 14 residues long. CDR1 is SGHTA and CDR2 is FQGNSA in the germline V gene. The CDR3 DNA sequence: TGTGCCAGCAGCTTAGGCCCCACTTCCTACGAGCAGTACTTC. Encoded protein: CASSLGPTSYEQYF.

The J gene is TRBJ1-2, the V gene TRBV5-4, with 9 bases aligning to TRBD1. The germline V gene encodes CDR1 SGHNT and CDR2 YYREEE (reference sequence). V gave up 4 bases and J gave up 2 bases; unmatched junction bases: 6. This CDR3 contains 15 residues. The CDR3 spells CASSAPQGANYGYTF. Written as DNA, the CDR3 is TGTGCCAGCAGCGCTCCACAGGGGGCAAACTATGGCTACACCTTC.

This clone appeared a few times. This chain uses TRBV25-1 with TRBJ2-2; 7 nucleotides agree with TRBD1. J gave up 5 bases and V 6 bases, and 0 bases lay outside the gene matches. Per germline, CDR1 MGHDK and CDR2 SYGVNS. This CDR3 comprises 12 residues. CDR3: CASRQGTGELFF. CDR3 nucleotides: TGTGCCAGCAGACAGGGGACCGGGGAGCTGTTTTTT.

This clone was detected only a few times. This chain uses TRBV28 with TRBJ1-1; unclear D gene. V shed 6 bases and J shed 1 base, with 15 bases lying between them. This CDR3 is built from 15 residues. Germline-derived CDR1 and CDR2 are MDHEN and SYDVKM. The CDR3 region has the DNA TGTGCCAGCAGGGATAATTTCCGGGGGAACACTGAAGCTTTCTTT. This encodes CASRDNFRGNTEAFF.

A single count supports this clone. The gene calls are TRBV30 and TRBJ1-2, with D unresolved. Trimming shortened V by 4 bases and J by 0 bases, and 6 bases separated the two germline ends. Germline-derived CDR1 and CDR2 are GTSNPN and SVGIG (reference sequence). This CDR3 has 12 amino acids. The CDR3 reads CAWTAANYGYTF. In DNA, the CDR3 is TGTGCCTGGACCGCAGCTAACTATGGCTACACCTTC.

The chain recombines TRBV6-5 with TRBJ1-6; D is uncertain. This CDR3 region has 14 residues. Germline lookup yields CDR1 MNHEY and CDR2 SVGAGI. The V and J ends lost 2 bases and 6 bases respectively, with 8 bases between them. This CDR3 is CASSYITGNSPLHF. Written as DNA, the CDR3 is TGTGCCAGCAGTTACATTACGGGTAATTCACCCCTCCACTTT.

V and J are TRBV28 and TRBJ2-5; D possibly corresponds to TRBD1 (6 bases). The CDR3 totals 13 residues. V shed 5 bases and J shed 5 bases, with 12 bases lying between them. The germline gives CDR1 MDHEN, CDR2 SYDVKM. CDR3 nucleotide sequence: TGTGCCAGCAGTCCCACAGGGCGGGAGACCCAGTACTTC. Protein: CASSPTGRETQYF.

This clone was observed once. The CDR3 spells CASSASSRRGEQFF. The CDR3 DNA reads TGTGCCAGCAGTGCCTCCTCTAGAAGGGGTGAGCAGTTCTTC. The chain joins TRBV9 to TRBJ2-1, with a weak D call TRBD1 (5 bases). The CDR3 length is 14 residues. V gave up 5 bases and J gave up 9 bases, with 18 bases separating them. Germline CDR1 is SGDLS and CDR2 is YYNGEE.

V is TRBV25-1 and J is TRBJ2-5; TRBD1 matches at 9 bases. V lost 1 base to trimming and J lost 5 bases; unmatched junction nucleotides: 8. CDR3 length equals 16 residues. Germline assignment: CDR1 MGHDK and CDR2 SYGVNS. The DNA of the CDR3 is TGTGCCAGCAGTGAATGGAGGACAGGGGAGGTGGAGACCCAGTACTTC. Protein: CASSEWRTGEVETQYF.

Here the CDR3 DNA reads TGTGCCAGCAGCTTAGGGGCAGGGGGCAGAGAGACCCAGTACTTC. Encoded protein: CASSLGAGGRETQYF. V usage is TRBV7-2 and J usage is TRBJ2-5; the match to TRBD1 covers 8 bases. Germline loops: CDR1 SGHTA, CDR2 FQGNSA. V trimming: 1 base; J trimming: 4 bases; junction bases outside the gene matches: 5. The CDR3 consists of 15 residues.